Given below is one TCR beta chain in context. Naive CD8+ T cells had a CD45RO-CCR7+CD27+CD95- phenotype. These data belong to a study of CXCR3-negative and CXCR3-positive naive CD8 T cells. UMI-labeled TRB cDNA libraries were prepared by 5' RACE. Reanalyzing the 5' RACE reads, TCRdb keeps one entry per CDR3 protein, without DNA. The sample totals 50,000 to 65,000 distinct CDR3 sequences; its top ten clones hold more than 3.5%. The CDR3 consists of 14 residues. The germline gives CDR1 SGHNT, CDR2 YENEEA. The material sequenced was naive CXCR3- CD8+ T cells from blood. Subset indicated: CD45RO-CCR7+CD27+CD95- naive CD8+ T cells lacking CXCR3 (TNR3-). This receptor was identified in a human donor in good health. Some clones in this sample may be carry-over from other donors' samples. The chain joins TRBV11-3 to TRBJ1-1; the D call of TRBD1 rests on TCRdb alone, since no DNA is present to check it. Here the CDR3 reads CASSPIGGSTEAFF. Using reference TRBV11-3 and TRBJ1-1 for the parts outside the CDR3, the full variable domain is EAGVVQSPRYKIIEKKQPVAFWCNPISGHNTLYWYLQNLGQGPELLIRYENEEAVDDSQLPKDRFSAERLKGVDSTLKIQPAELGDSAVYLCASSPIGGSTEAFFGQGTRLTVV.